These T cell receptor beta chains were read from a single sample in a study of blood T cell repertoires in COVID-19. Measured with immunoSEQ multiplex PCR; TCRdb has only the in-frame clones, and not every one. This table has 200,000 to 250,000 clones, approximately 86% appearing once. Sequenced: peripheral blood. The receptors were gathered from a human donor in a cohort sampled during active COVID-19. Both conserved end residues are part of each CDR3. Each record gives: J gene, clone size, V gene, D gene, CDR3 DNA, CDR3 protein. The D gene is left open where the match is weak. For some rows the clone size is stated as once, few or many, or as a class when expanded; others skip it.

TRBJ1-5	-	TRBV3-1/TRBV3-2	-	TGTGCCAGCAGCCAAGAGGGGGCCAATCAGCCCCAGCATTTT	CASSQEGANQPQHF
TRBJ2-5	few	TRBV18	TRBD2	TGTGCCAGCTCACCACGGGAGGGCCGAGAGGAGACCCAGTACTTC	CASSPREGREETQYF
TRBJ2-2	-	TRBV11-2	-	TGTGCCAGCAGCAGGCGGGGGAACACCGGGGAGCTGTTTTTT	CASSRRGNTGELFF
TRBJ2-7	many	TRBV18	TRBD1	TGTGCCAGCTCACCATTCTCTCCGGGACAGGGGGGGGAGCAGTACTTC	CASSPFSPGQGGEQYF
TRBJ2-2	-	TRBV25-1	-	TGTGCCAGCAGTGCAGGGACACTGACGAACACCGGGGAGCTGTTTTTT	CASSAGTLTNTGELFF
TRBJ1-2	-	TRBV7-9	-	TGTGCCAGCAGCGCGAAAGCGGGAGCGGGCTACACCTTC	CASSAKAGAGYTF
TRBJ2-3	-	TRBV11-3	TRBD2	TGTGCCAGCAGCAAGACTAGCGGAATCACAGATACGCAGTATTTT	CASSKTSGITDTQYF
TRBJ2-1	-	TRBV19	TRBD2	TGTGCCAGTAGTATAGGTAGCGGGGATGGAAATGAGCAGTTCTTC	CASSIGSGDGNEQFF
TRBJ2-5	-	TRBV28	TRBD1	TGTGCCAGCAGTGGGAGAGGACAGGTCCGGCGAGAGACCCAGTACTTC	CASSGRGQVRRETQYF
TRBJ2-7	-	TRBV10-1	TRBD2	TGCGCCAGCAGTGAGATAGCTAGCGGGAGAGCCGAGCAGTACTTC	CASSEIASGRAEQYF
TRBJ2-7	-	TRBV5-8	TRBD1	TGTGCCAGCAGCTTGGAGACCGGGACAGGGGGGGTCTACGAGCAGTACTTC	CASSLETGTGGVYEQYF
TRBJ2-7	-	TRBV6-5	TRBD1	TGTGCCAGCAGTTACCCACAGGGGGATCGGAACGAGCAGTACTTC	CASSYPQGDRNEQYF
TRBJ2-1	once	TRBV7-6	-	TGTGCCAGCAGCTTAGGACGAGGGATAGATGAGCAGTTCTTC	CASSLGRGIDEQFF
TRBJ1-2	once	TRBV19	-	TGTGCCAGTAGTATACTTGGACACAACTATGGCTACACCTTC	CASSILGHNYGYTF
TRBJ2-5	-	TRBV20-1	-	TGCAGTGCTAGTGCGGGACAAGAGACCCAGTACTTC	CSASAGQETQYF
TRBJ2-1	-	TRBV27	TRBD2	TGTGCCAGCAGTTTTGGGACTAGCGGTAGCAATGAGCAGTTCTTC	CASSFGTSGSNEQFF
TRBJ2-3	-	TRBV3-1/TRBV3-2	TRBD2	TGTGCCAGCAGCCCCTGGACTAGCGGGGGGGCGACAGATACGCAGTATTTT	CASSPWTSGGATDTQYF
TRBJ1-1	-	TRBV5-4	TRBD1	TGTGCCAGCAGCTTGGCAGGGGGGAAGGCTGAAGCTTTCTTT	CASSLAGGKAEAFF
TRBJ1-1	-	TRBV3-1/TRBV3-2	-	TGTGCCAGCAGCCATGAGAGGGTGTCGGGTGAAGCTTTCTTT	CASSHERVSGEAFF
TRBJ1-3	once	TRBV9	-	TGTGCCAGCAGCGTAGTACAGGCCATCTCTGGAAACACCATATATTTT	CASSVVQAISGNTIYF
TRBJ2-1	once	TRBV15	TRBD2	TGTGCCACCAGCAGAGATCTAGCGGGGGGCCTGAATGAGCAGTTCTTC	CATSRDLAGGLNEQFF
TRBJ2-1	few	TRBV9	-	TGTGCCAGCAGCGTGTTCGACAATGAGCAGTTCTTC	CASSVFDNEQFF
TRBJ1-4	-	TRBV4-1	TRBD1	TGCGCCAGCAAGGGGGCAAGTGCAACTAATGAAAAACTGTTTTTT	CASKGASATNEKLFF
TRBJ1-2	-	TRBV15	-	TGTGCCACCAGTTCAGGGGATGGAGGCTACACCTTC	CATSSGDGGYTF
TRBJ2-5	-	TRBV27	-	TGTGCCAGCAGCTTTACCGGGGGACAAGAGACCCAGTACTTC	CASSFTGGQETQYF
TRBJ1-2	-	TRBV5-6	-	TGTGCCAGCAGCTTGCCGCGCTCCGGGAGGGGCTACACCTTC	CASSLPRSGRGYTF
TRBJ1-1	-	TRBV14	-	TGTGCCAGCAGCCCGATGGGGCTAAACACTGAAGCTTTCTTT	CASSPMGLNTEAFF
TRBJ2-7	-	TRBV10-3	-	TGTGCCATCAGTGCTTCCCCCGGGACGGGGGATGAGCAGTACTTC	CAISASPGTGDEQYF
TRBJ1-6	-	TRBV30	TRBD1	TGTGCCTGGGCCGAACGGGGACAGGGGCGCGGAAATTCACCCCTCCACTTT	CAWAERGQGRGNSPLHF
TRBJ2-2	-	TRBV5-1	-	TGCGCCAGCAGCCTAAACTCACAGGGCAACACCGGGGAGCTGTTTTTT	CASSLNSQGNTGELFF
TRBJ2-3	-	TRBV24-1	TRBD2	TGTGCCACCGGGCTAGCGGGTGCAGATACGCAGTATTTT	CATGLAGADTQYF
TRBJ1-3	-	TRBV5-1	-	TGCGCCAGCAGCTCCGCCGGACAGTCTGGAAACACCATATATTTT	CASSSAGQSGNTIYF
TRBJ1-5	-	TRBV10-1	TRBD1	TGCGCCAGCTCGGACAGGGAAGGCAATCAGCCCCAGCATTTT	CASSDREGNQPQHF
TRBJ1-2	-	TRBV7-2	TRBD1	TGTGCCAGCAGCTTGACAGGGGTAAACTATGGCTACACCTTC	CASSLTGVNYGYTF
TRBJ2-7	-	TRBV18	-	TGTGCCAGCTCACCGGAGTACGAGCAGTACTTC	CASSPEYEQYF
TRBJ1-3	few	TRBV7-9	-	TGTGCCAGCAGCCGGGGGATGGACACCATATATTTT	CASSRGMDTIYF